This T cell receptor beta chain was recorded in a study of blood T cells in healthy people across ages (dated by TCRdb to 2015 to 2017). Regarding the complete study: In model experiments, template switching captured about one uniquely barcoded TCR beta cDNA molecule for every two T cells. Age-related changes in TCR beta repertoire diversity were measured in the study by deep sequencing normalized with unique cDNA molecular identifiers. Donors were grouped into four age groups: young (average approximately 15 years), middle-aged (39), aged (around 62) and long-lived (about 90). To avoid experimental bias, donors of different ages were spread randomly across the sequencing lanes. The study analyzed two additional independent replicas of 1 million unique cDNA reads from the same blood draw for two donors, one aged 18 to 30 and one aged 80 or older.

Systemically healthy Caucasian individuals from Russia, approximately 39 in total and aged about 6 to 95 years, were included as donors. Approximately 9.7 milliliters of peripheral blood were drawn from each donor into EDTA-treated Vacutainer tubes. PBMCs were isolated by Ficoll-Paque density-gradient centrifugation, with at least 6 million obtained per sample. Total RNA, at least 6 micrograms per sample, was extracted from PBMCs with Trizol reagent. Naive CD45RAhigh/CD27high T cell percentages were measured by flow cytometry on a PBMC aliquot from every donor. This clonotype was seen many times. Its specific antigen is unknown. A much larger clonotype is one base distant, so this may be a read error. Libraries were built with 5' RACE. Sequenced using an Illumina HiSeq 2500. A second 7 to 11 cycle PCR used a sample-barcoded 5' primer and a J-beta primer mix. Each TCR beta cDNA molecule received a unique molecular identifier from a template-switch 5' adaptor carrying 12 random nucleotides. At least 2.5 million CDR3-containing paired-end reads were obtained from each sample. First-strand cDNA synthesis was performed from all RNA using the Mint cDNA synthesis kit, with priming by a TRBC-specific oligonucleotide. Following uracil-DNA glycosylase treatment, all cDNA underwent a first 18-cycle PCR with the universal primers M1SS and BC2_uni_R. From the authors' description of their analysis: Normalization of each sample was performed by random selection of 1 million high-quality reads, each carrying a distinct molecular identifier. Instead of being binned into consensus sequences, reads with shared molecular identifiers were discarded. MiTCR, set to a Q25 quality threshold and the strictest error-elimination algorithm, was used for CDR3 identification, clonotype clustering and error correction. A nonparametric unseen species model using Euler transformation provided a lower-bound estimate of total TCR beta diversity. TCRdb handled the public reads itself, with Q25 trimming in fastp and clone calling in MiXCR, and kept productive beta chains. Every distinct CDR3 protein forms one entry, paired with its most common genes and DNA. V and J calls and clone size were set by TCRdb, not the authors. For this sample there are some 640,000 distinct CDR3 sequences; approximately 30% appear just once. The ten largest clones take up around 16% of the sample.

The full study reports these points: The long-lived group showed more naive CD4+ T cells, fewer expanded clones and increased TCR diversity than the aged group, suggesting age selection. Estimates of total diversity from one million sequenced T cells were regarded as lower bounds and underestimates. Conclusive comparison of naive and antigen-experienced compartments was prevented by the profiling of bulk unsorted PBMCs. As age increased, observed TCR beta diversity per million T cells dropped in a roughly linear way, and a significant reduction was already evident by age approximately 40. The percentage of naive T cells measured by flow cytometry correlated strongly with observed TCR beta diversity. The CMV infection status of donors was not known, potentially confounding age-related changes in expanded clonotypes.

CDR1 DFQATT and CDR2 SNEGSKA were looked up in the germline V gene (reference sequence). Inclusive of the bounding cysteine and phenylalanine, the CDR3 is 16 residues long. The retained sequence is limited to the CDR3, 48 bases, with the frame set at the first base. The rearranged chain carries TRBV20-1 and TRBJ2-1; 9 central nucleotides agree with TRBD1. Judging by the DNA end, TRBJ2-7 fits better; the J call may be wrong. The receptor was derived from a woman older than 75 in good health. The source material was blood. CDR3 reads: CSARAPDRGGYNEQYF. The DNA reads as follows: TGCAGTGCTAGAGCCCCGGACAGGGGCGGCTACAATGAGCAGTACTTC.